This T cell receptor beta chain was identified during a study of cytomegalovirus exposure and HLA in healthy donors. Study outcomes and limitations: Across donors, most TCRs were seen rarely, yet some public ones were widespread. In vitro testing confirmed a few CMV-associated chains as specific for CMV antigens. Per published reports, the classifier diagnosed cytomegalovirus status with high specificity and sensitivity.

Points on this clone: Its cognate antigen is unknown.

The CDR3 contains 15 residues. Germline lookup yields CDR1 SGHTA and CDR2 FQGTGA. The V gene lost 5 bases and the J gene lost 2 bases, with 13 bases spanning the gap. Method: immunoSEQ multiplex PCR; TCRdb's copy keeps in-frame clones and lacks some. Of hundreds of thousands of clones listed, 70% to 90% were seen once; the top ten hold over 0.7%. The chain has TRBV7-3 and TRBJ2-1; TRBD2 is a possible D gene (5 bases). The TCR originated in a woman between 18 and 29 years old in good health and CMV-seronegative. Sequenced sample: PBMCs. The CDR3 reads CASSPGGPAYNEQFF. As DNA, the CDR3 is TGTGCCAGCAGCCCAGGAGGACCGGCCTACAATGAGCAGTTCTTC.